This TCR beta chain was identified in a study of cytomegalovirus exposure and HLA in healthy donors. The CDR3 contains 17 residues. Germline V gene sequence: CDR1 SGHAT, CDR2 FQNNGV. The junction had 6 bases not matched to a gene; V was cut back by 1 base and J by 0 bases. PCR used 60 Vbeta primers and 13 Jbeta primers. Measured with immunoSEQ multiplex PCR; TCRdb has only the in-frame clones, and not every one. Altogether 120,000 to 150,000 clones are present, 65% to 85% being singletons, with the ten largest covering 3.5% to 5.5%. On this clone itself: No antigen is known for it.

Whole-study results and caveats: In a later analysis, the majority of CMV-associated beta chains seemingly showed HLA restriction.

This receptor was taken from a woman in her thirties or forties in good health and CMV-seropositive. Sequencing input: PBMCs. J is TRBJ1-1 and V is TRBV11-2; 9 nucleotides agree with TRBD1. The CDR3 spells CASSLVRGQGMNTEAFF. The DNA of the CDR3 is TGTGCCAGCAGCTTAGTTAGAGGACAGGGGATGAACACTGAAGCTTTCTTT.